Below are 21 T cell receptor beta chains sequenced from a single sample in a study of T cell responses to AZD1222 COVID-19 vaccine. Assay: immunoSEQ multiplex PCR; the TCRdb copy retains only in-frame clones and omits some. Here the sample spans some 150,000 clones, approximately 91% being singletons. The source was peripheral blood, collected 28 days after the second AZD1222 dose. The receptors were gathered from an adult who received the AZD1222 COVID-19 vaccine.

The rearrangement joins TRBV7-9 to TRBJ2-5; tentative D call: TRBD1 (6 bases). This CDR3 has 14 residues. With 4 bases removed from V and 6 bases from J, the gap between germline ends came to 15 bases. Germline CDR1 and CDR2: SEHNR and FQNEAQ (reference sequence). The CDR3 nucleotides read TGTGCCAGCAGCTCGGGCCTCAGGGGCAAGACCCAGTACTTC. Its protein is CASSSGLRGKTQYF.

This clone was recorded once. The rearrangement joins TRBV7-9 to TRBJ2-1, with D perhaps given as TRBD1 or TRBD2 (5 bases each). CDR3 length: 17 amino acids. The V gene's germline CDR1 is SEHNR and CDR2 FQNEAQ (reference sequence). V was cut by 5 bases and J by 0 bases, with 17 bases left in between. The CDR3 nucleotides are TGTGCCAGCAGCAAAAGGGACGGAGCGATCTCCTACAATGAGCAGTTCTTC. The encoded protein is CASSKRDGAISYNEQFF.

This chain connects TRBV5-1 to TRBJ2-3, with 7 bases aligning to TRBD2. CDR3 length: 16 residues. Germline V gives CDR1 SGHRS, CDR2 YFSETQ. V gave up 0 bases and J gave up 1 base; unmatched junction bases: 5. The CDR3 loop is CASSLGSRGGTDTQYF. CDR3 DNA sequence: TGCGCCAGCAGCTTGGGGTCCCGGGGGGGCACAGATACGCAGTATTTT.

CDR3 DNA sequence: TGTGCCAGCAGTTCGACAGGGTACGACTATGGCTACACCTTC. It encodes CASSSTGYDYGYTF. The chain carries TRBV6-5 and TRBJ1-2; TRBD1 matches 7 bases. The V gene end was trimmed by 4 bases and the J gene end by 3 bases; junction bases not matched to a gene: 5. The CDR3 length is 14 residues. Germline V gene sequence: CDR1 MNHEY, CDR2 SVGAGI.

The chain carries TRBV4-1 and TRBJ1-2; D call uncertain. The CDR3 runs to 12 residues. The germline V gene has CDR1 MGHRA and CDR2 YSYEKL. Between the trimmed V and J ends, which lost 2 bases and 4 bases, there was a span of 5 bases. Here the CDR3 DNA reads TGCGCCAGCAGCCAATTCAGCTATGGCTACACCTTC. Translating it yields CASSQFSYGYTF.

The chain recombines TRBV7-2 with TRBJ2-5; TRBD2 matches 8 bases. The trim removed 4 bases at V and 5 bases at J, leaving 6 bases unmatched. The CDR3 is 14 amino acids. CDR1 is SGHTA and CDR2 is FQGNSA in the germline V gene. In DNA, the CDR3 is TGTGCCAGCAGCTACGGGGGGGCTGGGGAGACCCAGTACTTC. Translation gives CASSYGGAGETQYF.

This clone was recorded once. This rearrangement joins TRBV7-9 to TRBJ2-7; a weak D match, TRBD1 (6 bases). The CDR3 contains 14 residues. The V gene lost 5 bases and the J gene lost 3 bases, with 14 bases spanning the gap. In germline, CDR1 is SEHNR, CDR2 FQNEAQ (reference sequence). The CDR3 sequence is CASSPGGDIYEQYF. CDR3 sequence (DNA): TGTGCCAGCAGCCCCGGTGGGGACATCTACGAGCAGTACTTC.

The V gene is TRBV5-1, the J gene TRBJ2-5; 8 bases agree with TRBD2. This CDR3 is built from 20 residues. With V trimmed by 4 bases and J by 2 bases, 22 bases remained unmatched. Per germline, CDR1 SGHRS and CDR2 YFSETQ. The CDR3 loop reads CASSPLAAGAGAPLQETQYF. Here the CDR3 DNA reads TGCGCCAGCAGCCCACTAGCGGCGGGAGCGGGAGCCCCCCTACAAGAGACCCAGTACTTC.

The CDR3 DNA sequence: TGTGCCAGCTCACCATCTGGAAGACAGAACACTGAAGCTTTCTTT. This encodes CASSPSGRQNTEAFF. This chain links TRBV18 with TRBJ1-1, with no clear D. This CDR3 is 15 amino acids long. V was shortened by 2 bases and J by 1 base, with 11 bases between the two germline ends. CDR1 KGHSH and CDR2 LQKENI come from the germline V gene.

The chain links TRBV28 to TRBJ2-4; unclear D gene. The germline V gene has CDR1 MDHEN and CDR2 SYDVKM. The CDR3 is 15 residues long. V was trimmed by 3 bases and J by 1 base, leaving 10 bases between them. The CDR3 here is CASSFVRTAKNIQYF. The DNA of the CDR3 is TGTGCCAGCAGTTTTGTACGGACGGCCAAAAACATTCAGTACTTC.

The rearrangement joins TRBV2 to TRBJ1-2; the D is unclear. The CDR3 covers 14 residues. Trimming shortened V by 3 bases and J by 8 bases, and 16 bases separated the two germline ends. The V gene's germline CDR1 is SNHLY and CDR2 FYNNEI. For the CDR3, the DNA is TGTGCCAGCAGTGACGCGTTAGGCCGCTGGGGCTACACCTTC. It yields the protein CASSDALGRWGYTF.

The chain carries TRBV2 and TRBJ2-5; D remains unclear. This CDR3 has 11 residues. Germline lookup yields CDR1 SNHLY and CDR2 FYNNEI. Trimming shortened V by 7 bases and J by 0 bases, and 3 bases separated the two germline ends. CDR3 loop: CASKYQETQYF. The CDR3 DNA sequence: TGTGCCAGCAAATACCAAGAGACCCAGTACTTC.

The rearrangement links TRBV4-2 to TRBJ2-5; 10 positions match TRBD2. The CDR3 length is 18 residues. Germline CDR1 reads LGHNA; CDR2 reads YNFKEQ. The ends lost 1 base at V and 0 bases at J; junction bases unmatched: 8. The CDR3 loop is CASSQGLAGARYQETQYF. The CDR3 DNA is TGTGCCAGCAGCCAAGGGCTAGCGGGGGCTCGGTACCAAGAGACCCAGTACTTC.

The genes are TRBV7-3 and TRBJ2-1; TRBD2 matches at 10 bases. Trimming cost V 3 bases and J 9 bases; bases outside gene matches: 8. CDR1 is SGHTA, CDR2 FQGTGA, per germline. CDR3 size: 15 residues. In nucleotides, the CDR3 is TGTGCCAGCAGCTTCTTGAGGCTAGCGGGGGTTGAGCAGTTCTTC. The encoded protein is CASSFLRLAGVEQFF.

The chain joins TRBV27 to TRBJ1-1; the match to TRBD1 covers 10 bases. This CDR3 is built from 15 residues. V shed 5 bases, J shed 4 bases, and the junction held 7 bases outside the gene matches. CDR1 is MNHEY, CDR2 SMNVEV, per germline (reference sequence). The CDR3 DNA follows: TGTGCCAGCAGTAAGGGACAGGGGAAGGGCACTGAAGCTTTCTTT. It translates to CASSKGQGKGTEAFF.

This clone was picked up one time. The chain has TRBV2 and TRBJ2-1, with TRBD2 identical over 14 bases. Trimming took 4 bases from V and 10 from J; bases not matched to a gene: 3. Germline V gives CDR1 SNHLY, CDR2 FYNNEI. The CDR3 sequence is 14 residues long. As DNA, the CDR3 is TGTGCCAGCAGTGCGGGACTAGCGGGAGAGGAGCAGTTCTTC. Its translation: CASSAGLAGEEQFF. The entire variable domain, with the rest obtained from reference TRBV2 and TRBJ2-1, is as follows: EPEVTQTPSHQVTQMGQEVILRCVPISNHLYFYWYRQILGQKVEFLVSFYNNEISEKSEIFDDQFSVERPDGSNFTLKIRSTKLEDSAMYFCASSAGLAGEEQFFGPGTRLTVL.

V gene TRBV15 combines with J gene TRBJ1-1; 11 positions agree with TRBD1. Germline V gene sequence: CDR1 LNHNV, CDR2 YYDKDF (reference sequence). The CDR3 sequence is 13 residues long. The V segment lost 3 bases and the J segment 8 bases; nucleotides outside the gene matches: 2. CDR3 amino acids: CATSSWTGGEAFF. CDR3 in DNA: TGTGCCACCAGCAGTTGGACAGGGGGCGAAGCTTTCTTT.

The chain couples TRBV3-1 (or the pseudogene TRBV3-2) to TRBJ2-6; TRBD2 is a possible D gene (5 bases). The CDR3 runs 18 residues. The germline gives CDR1 LGHDT, CDR2 YNNKEL (reference sequence). V was pared by 4 bases and J by 0 bases, with 16 bases between. CDR3 protein: CASSLGVSATSGANVLTF. In DNA form, the CDR3 reads TGTGCCAGCAGCCTCGGGGTTTCAGCAACCTCTGGGGCCAACGTCCTGACTTTC.

The V gene is TRBV27, the J gene TRBJ2-7; unclear D gene. Germline V CDR1 and CDR2: MNHEY, SMNVEV (reference sequence). The V end was cut by 6 bases, the J end by 7 bases, with 22 bases between. CDR3 length: 15 residues. The CDR3 spells CASSSLRMVWREQYF. CDR3 coding DNA: TGTGCCAGCAGCTCGTTGCGAATGGTGTGGCGAGAGCAGTACTTC.

This clone has just one count. The V call is TRBV7-9, the J call TRBJ1-4, with a tentative D call TRBD1 (6 bases). Between the trimmed V and J ends, which lost 5 bases and 8 bases, there was a span of 12 bases. Germline V gene data show CDR1 as SEHNR and CDR2 as FQNEAQ (reference sequence). This CDR3 spans 13 amino acids. CDR3 in amino acids: CASSPTGWEKLFF. The CDR3 DNA reads as TGTGCCAGCAGCCCGACAGGTTGGGAAAAACTGTTTTTT.

The rearrangement links TRBV3-1 (or the pseudogene TRBV3-2) to TRBJ2-5; no clear D gene. This CDR3 is 14 amino acids long. Trimming removed 3 bases from V and 2 bases from J, with 10 bases in between. From germline, CDR1 is LGHDT and CDR2 YNNKEL (reference sequence). This CDR3 reads CASSQTTSQETQYF. For the CDR3, the DNA is TGTGCCAGCAGCCAGACGACAAGTCAAGAGACCCAGTACTTC.